This T cell receptor (beta chain) was obtained from a study of blood T cell repertoires in COVID-19. Study as a whole: COVID-19 samples collected from the United States, Italy and Spain covered acute and convalescent phases. PBMCs, B-cell-depleted T cells, or T cells provided the cDNA or gDNA that made up the material.

Using immunoSEQ multiplex PCR, the repertoire was profiled, and TCRdb retains in-frame clones only, with some absent. This sample has roughly 300,000 clones, with about 89% found just once. Trimming cost V 1 base and J 0 bases, with 7 bases left between them. In germline, CDR1 is LGHNA, CDR2 YNFKEQ. The CDR3 covers 15 residues. Sequences were obtained from peripheral blood. This sequence was found in a woman aged 40 to 55 who had recovered from COVID-19. The chain links TRBV4-2 to TRBJ1-5; D is uncertain. CDR3 bases: TGTGCCAGCAGCCAAGGGGCTTATAGCAATCAGCCCCAGCATTTT. Encoded protein: CASSQGAYSNQPQHF.